This T cell receptor beta chain was sequenced in a study of cytomegalovirus exposure and HLA in healthy donors. Overall study context: The same platform as the approximately 660 first-cohort repertoires was used for the 130 or so validation repertoires, a later analysis reported.

This CDR3 has 14 amino acids. V was trimmed by 5 bases and J by 2 bases, leaving 13 bases between them. Germline CDR1 SNHLY, CDR2 FYNNEI. Produced via immunoSEQ multiplex PCR; TCRdb's table is partial and in-frame only. The sample holds tens of thousands of clones, 80% to 90% seen once. Findings of the study overall: There were some public TCRs occurring in many donors, but most TCR sequences were rare. More than 150 TCR beta chains were listed as cytomegalovirus-associated. The authors confirmed in vitro that a few CMV-associated chains were specific for CMV antigens.

A remark on this clone: Its antigen is not identified.

J is TRBJ2-7 and V is TRBV2; TRBD2 might be the D (5 bases). The TCR was taken from a woman aged 18-29 years in good health and CMV-seropositive. Sequencing input: PBMCs. This CDR3 is CASSSGENPYEQYF. The CDR3 DNA follows: TGTGCCAGCAGTTCCGGGGAAAATCCCTACGAGCAGTACTTC.